A selection of T cell receptor beta chains follows, all from one sample in a study of cytomegalovirus exposure and HLA in healthy donors. Assay used: immunoSEQ multiplex PCR; TCRdb lists only in-frame clones, some missing. This table holds 120,000 to 150,000 clones, around 59% found once. Sequenced sample: PBMCs. The receptor source for this set is a male donor in good health and CMV-seronegative. The CDR3 runs from the conserved cysteine through the conserved F or W. Fields, in order: J gene, V gene, clone size, D gene, CDR3 DNA, CDR3 protein. A D gene is named only where the DNA matches it firmly. Part of the rows lack a size; the others show once, few, many or a class for expanded clones.

TRBJ1-5,TRBV6-5,NA,NA,TGTGCCAGCAGCCGGACAGGCAATCAGCCCCAGCATTTT,CASSRTGNQPQHF
TRBJ2-1,TRBV18,NA,NA,TGTGCCAGCTCACCAGAGGTATGGCAGGTCGGAGGCAATGAGCAGTTCTTC,CASSPEVWQVGGNEQFF
TRBJ1-2,TRBV2,NA,TRBD1,TGTGCCAGCAGTGAACAGGGACAGGGCTCAGAAGGCTACACCTTC,CASSEQGQGSEGYTF
TRBJ1-1,TRBV7-8,NA,NA,TGTGCCAGCAGCTCCCGGATGCCAGGTTCGAACACTGAAGCTTTCTTT,CASSSRMPGSNTEAFF
TRBJ2-7,TRBV5-4,NA,NA,TGTGCCAGCAGCTTGGACTTGGTCGGGAGCTCCTACGAGCAGTACTTC,CASSLDLVGSSYEQYF
TRBJ1-2,TRBV4-1,NA,TRBD1,TGCGCCAGCAGCCAAGACTCTACGGACAGGGTAGGCTACACCTTC,CASSQDSTDRVGYTF
TRBJ2-2,TRBV7-3,NA,NA,TGTGCCAGCGGGGGCACGAACACCGGGGAGCTGTTTTTT,CASGGTNTGELFF
TRBJ1-2,TRBV9,NA,TRBD1,TGTGCCAGCAGCTTCGGACAGGGGGCTGGGTATGGCTACACCTTC,CASSFGQGAGYGYTF
TRBJ2-5,TRBV15,NA,NA,TGTGCCACCAGCAGAGATGGTGGGGGGGCCCCAGAGACCCAGTACTTC,CATSRDGGGAPETQYF
TRBJ2-2,TRBV9,NA,NA,TGTGCCAGCAGCGTCCGCAATAGTGACACCGGGGAGCTGTTTTTT,CASSVRNSDTGELFF
TRBJ1-2,TRBV30,NA,TRBD1,TGTGCCTTCTCAGGGGGCTGGGCCTATGGCTACACCTTC,CAFSGGWAYGYTF
TRBJ2-1,TRBV6-4,NA,NA,TGTGCCAGCAGTGATTTTGCAGGCTCCTACAATGAGCAGTTCTTC,CASSDFAGSYNEQFF
TRBJ1-1,TRBV28,NA,NA,TGTGCCAGCAGTTTGGTCCAACATGACACTGAAGCTTTCTTT,CASSLVQHDTEAFF
TRBJ2-7,TRBV9,NA,TRBD2,TGTGCCAGCAGCGCAGCCGGTGGAAGCGGGGGATGGGAGCAGTACTTC,CASSAAGGSGGWEQYF
TRBJ2-7,TRBV27,NA,TRBD1,TGTGCCAGCAGTTTAAGACAGGGGCTGTCCTACGAGCAGTACTTC,CASSLRQGLSYEQYF
TRBJ2-7,TRBV7-8,NA,NA,TGTGCCAGCAGCTTAGCGGGGGGGGCTGGCTACGAGCAGTACTTC,CASSLAGGAGYEQYF
TRBJ1-2,TRBV4-2,NA,NA,TGTGCCAGCAGCCAAGGCAGGGCCGCTGCGGTTGGCTACACCTTC,CASSQGRAAAVGYTF
TRBJ2-3,TRBV7-9,once,NA,TGTGCCAGCGGGACGGGGGGCGTAGATACGCAGTATTTT,CASGTGGVDTQYF
TRBJ1-1,TRBV6-1,NA,TRBD1,TGTGCCAGCCTTCGGACAGGGGGGACTGAAGCTTTCTTT,CASLRTGGTEAFF
TRBJ2-5,TRBV28,NA,TRBD1,TGTGCCAGCTCCACAGGGGGCTGGGAGACCCAGTACTTC,CASSTGGWETQYF
TRBJ2-7,TRBV7-2,NA,NA,TGTGCCAGCAGCTTAGGCCCGGGTTCGTCCGAGCAGTACTTC,CASSLGPGSSEQYF
TRBJ1-2,TRBV5-1,NA,NA,TGCGCCAGCAGCTTGTCTACGTCGAACTATGGCTACACCTTC,CASSLSTSNYGYTF
TRBJ2-2,TRBV29-1,NA,NA,TGCAGCGTTGCCAATACAGGGTTTTGGAGCACCGGGGAGCTGTTTTTT,CSVANTGFWSTGELFF
TRBJ1-4,TRBV7-2,medium-sized,TRBD1,TGTGCCAGCAGCAGGGGGCGGGATGAAAAACTGTTTTTT,CASSRGRDEKLFF
TRBJ2-2,TRBV18,few,NA,TGTGCCAGCTCACCCTCTTGGCGGGTTACCGGGGAGCTGTTTTTT,CASSPSWRVTGELFF
TRBJ1-1,TRBV6-1,NA,NA,TGTGCCAGCAGTGAAGCAAAGGGCTGGTGGGGGCCAGCTTTCTTT,CASSEAKGWWGPAFF
TRBJ2-5,TRBV5-1,once,TRBD2,TGCGCCAGCAGCCCCCGACTAGCGGGGGCTGGGGAGACCCAGTACTTC,CASSPRLAGAGETQYF
TRBJ1-4,TRBV19,NA,NA,TGTGCCAGTAGCTCAGGGCCTGCTTATGAAAAACTGTTTTTT,CASSSGPAYEKLFF
TRBJ2-1,TRBV28,once,TRBD2,TGTGCCAGCAGTTTGTCCCTAGCGGGGGGGCAAAATGAGCAGTTCTTC,CASSLSLAGGQNEQFF
TRBJ1-4,TRBV11-2,NA,NA,TGTGCCAGCAGCTCCACGACGGGGGGGGGCCGGGAAAAACTGTTTTTT,CASSSTTGGGREKLFF
TRBJ1-5,TRBV21-1,few,NA,TGTGCCAGCAGCAACCGGCCAGGGAAAGGTCAGCCCCAGCATTTT,CASSNRPGKGQPQHF
TRBJ1-1,TRBV19,NA,NA,TGTGCCAGTAGTATAGACATACAGGGTTCGACTTTCTTT,CASSIDIQGSTFF
TRBJ2-7,TRBV5-4,NA,TRBD1,TGTGCCAGCAGCTTGAAGAAAGGGGGCAATTACGAGCAGTACTTC,CASSLKKGGNYEQYF
TRBJ1-2,TRBV2,few,NA,TGTGCCTGGGGAGGGGGCTACACCTTC,CAWGGGYTF
TRBJ1-3,TRBV7-2,once,TRBD1,TGTGCCAGCAGCGCGGGACAGGAAAACACCATATATTTT,CASSAGQENTIYF
TRBJ1-4,TRBV2,NA,NA,TGTGCCAGCAGCGAAGACCACGGGGCAACTAATGAAAAACTGTTTTTT,CASSEDHGATNEKLFF
TRBJ1-3,TRBV6-6,NA,TRBD1,TGTGCCAGCAGAGAGACAGGGGGCGGAAACACCGTATATTTT,CASRETGGGNTVYF
TRBJ1-2,TRBV28,NA,NA,TGTGCCAGCCACAGGGATGGTGGCTACACCTTC,CASHRDGGYTF
TRBJ1-2,TRBV7-9,few,NA,TGTGCCAGCAGCTTAGCGGCTGCTAACTATGGCTACACCTTC,CASSLAAANYGYTF
TRBJ2-5,TRBV4-1,NA,TRBD1,TGCGCCAGCAGCCCAGGGGGCGTTGAGACCCAGTACTTC,CASSPGGVETQYF
TRBJ2-1,TRBV5-1,NA,TRBD2,TGCGCCAGCAGCGTTAGCGGGGGGGCTTACAATGAGCAGTTCTTC,CASSVSGGAYNEQFF
TRBJ1-4,TRBV7-9,few,TRBD1,TGTGCCAGCAGTCCTAGGAAAGGACAGGGTGGGACTAATGAAAAACTGTTTTTT,CASSPRKGQGGTNEKLFF
TRBJ2-2,TRBV9,NA,NA,TGTGCCAGCACCGATTACGGGACATCCGGGGAGCTGTTTTTT,CASTDYGTSGELFF
TRBJ2-5,TRBV5-4,few,NA,TGTGCCAGCAGCTTGGCCCGGGGTTCGGGGGAGACCCAGTACTTC,CASSLARGSGETQYF
TRBJ1-2,TRBV6-5,NA,TRBD1,TGTGCCAGCAGCCGGACAGGGAGAGAGGGCTACACCTTC,CASSRTGREGYTF
TRBJ2-5,TRBV18,few,TRBD2,TGTGCCAGCTCACCATTTCCGCGGGGGGTTCAAGAGACCCAGTACTTC,CASSPFPRGVQETQYF
TRBJ2-7,TRBV18,NA,NA,TGTGCCAGCTCACCAGAGGGGGTTAGTGGGCAGTACTTC,CASSPEGVSGQYF
TRBJ2-7,TRBV23-1,NA,TRBD1,TGCGCCAGCAGTCAGAAGGGACAGGGGGCCTCAAACTCCTACGAGCAGTACTTC,CASSQKGQGASNSYEQYF
TRBJ1-5,TRBV6-5,few,TRBD1,TGTGCCAGCAGCCCGGGACAGGGGAATCAGCCCCAGCATTTT,CASSPGQGNQPQHF
TRBJ1-4,TRBV5-8,NA,NA,TGTGCCAGCAGCCCCGGGAGATCAAATGAAAAACTGTTTTTT,CASSPGRSNEKLFF
TRBJ1-5,TRBV7-2,NA,NA,TGTGCCAGCAGCACCCCAGGCTATGGCAATCAGCCCCAGCATTTT,CASSTPGYGNQPQHF
TRBJ1-5,TRBV7-7,NA,NA,TGTGCTAGCAGCTTAGACAGGCAACAGCCCCAGCATTTT,CASSLDRQQPQHF
TRBJ1-1,TRBV18,few,TRBD1,TGTGCCAGCTCACCGGGACAGGGGACTGAAGCTTTCTTT,CASSPGQGTEAFF
TRBJ2-3,TRBV6-6,few,NA,TGTGCCAGCAGGCTCCAAGGGGTTAGCACAGATACGCAGTATTTT,CASRLQGVSTDTQYF
TRBJ1-2,TRBV6-5,NA,NA,TGTGCCAGCAGTTACACGGGTCGGGGCTACACCTTC,CASSYTGRGYTF
TRBJ2-2,TRBV5-6,NA,TRBD1,TGTGCCAGCAGCTTGTTGACAGGGACAGGGAGTACCGGGGAGCTGTTTTTT,CASSLLTGTGSTGELFF
TRBJ2-7,TRBV11-2,few,NA,TGTGCCAGCAGCCCGACTAGAAGATACGAGCAGTACTTC,CASSPTRRYEQYF
TRBJ2-3,TRBV7-6,few,NA,TGTGCCAGCAGCTTAGCGGGGGGGGCACTCGACACAGATACGCAGTATTTT,CASSLAGGALDTDTQYF
TRBJ1-2,TRBV5-6,NA,NA,TGTGCCAGCAGCCGTGGGGGGAACTTAGACTATGGCTACACCTTC,CASSRGGNLDYGYTF